Sequencing of this T cell receptor (beta chain) was carried out in a study of cytomegalovirus exposure and HLA in healthy donors. Study-level findings and limits: An analysis that was carried out later associated 15,000 to 20,000 TCR beta sequences with HLA alleles at 0.05 false discovery rate. Some TCR beta chains (roughly 150 of them) were listed as cytomegalovirus-associated.

Vbeta (60) and Jbeta (13) primers were used in the PCR. Sequencing used immunoSEQ multiplex PCR; TCRdb keeps in-frame clones, though not all of them. The repertoire consists of approximately 150,000 clones, with 72% occurring once and the leading ten covering 2% to 2.5%. In its sample, this clone was seen a few times. The antigen is unknown. CMV serostatus data were not documented for this donor. The J segment lost 3 bases and the V segment lost 7 bases, leaving 10 bases of the junction unmatched. Germline-derived CDR1 and CDR2 are MNHEY and SMNVEV (reference sequence). The CDR3 contains 16 residues. The V call is TRBV27, the J call TRBJ2-1; 9 bases agree with TRBD2. The source material was PBMCs. This sequence was found in a human donor in good health. For the CDR3, the DNA is TGTGCCAGCATCCCCTTGGGGACTAGCAGCTACAATGAGCAGTTCTTC. It is translated as CASIPLGTSSYNEQFF.